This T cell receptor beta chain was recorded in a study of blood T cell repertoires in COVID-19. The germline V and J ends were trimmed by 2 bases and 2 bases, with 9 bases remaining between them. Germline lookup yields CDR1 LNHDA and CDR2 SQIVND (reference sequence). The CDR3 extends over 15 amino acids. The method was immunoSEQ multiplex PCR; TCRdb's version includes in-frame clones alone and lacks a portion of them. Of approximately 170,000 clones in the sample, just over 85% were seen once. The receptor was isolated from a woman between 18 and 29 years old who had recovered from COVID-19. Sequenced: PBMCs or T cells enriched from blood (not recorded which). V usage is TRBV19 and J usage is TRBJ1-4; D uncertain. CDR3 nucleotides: TGTGCCAGTAGTATATATAGCGGGACTAATGAAAAACTGTTTTTT. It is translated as CASSIYSGTNEKLFF.